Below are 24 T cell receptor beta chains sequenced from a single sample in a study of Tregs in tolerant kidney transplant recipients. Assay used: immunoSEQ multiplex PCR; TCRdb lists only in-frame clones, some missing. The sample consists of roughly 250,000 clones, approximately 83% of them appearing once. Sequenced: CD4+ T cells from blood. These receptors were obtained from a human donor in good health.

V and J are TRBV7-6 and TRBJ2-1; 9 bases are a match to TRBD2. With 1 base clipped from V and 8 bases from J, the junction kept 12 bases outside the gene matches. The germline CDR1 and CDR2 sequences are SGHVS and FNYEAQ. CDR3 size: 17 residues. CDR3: CASSLGLTSGAWDEQFF. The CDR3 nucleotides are TGTGCCAGCAGCTTAGGCCTGACTAGCGGAGCTTGGGATGAGCAGTTCTTC.

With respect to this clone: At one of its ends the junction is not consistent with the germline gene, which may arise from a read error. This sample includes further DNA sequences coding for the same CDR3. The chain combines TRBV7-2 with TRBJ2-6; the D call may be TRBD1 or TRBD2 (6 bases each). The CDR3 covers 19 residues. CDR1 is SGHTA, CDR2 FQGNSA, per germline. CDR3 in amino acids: CASSSKRPGAWSGANVLTF. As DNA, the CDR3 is TGCGCCAGCAGCTCAAAAAGGCCGGGGGCTTGGTCTGGGGCCAACGTCCTGACTTTC.

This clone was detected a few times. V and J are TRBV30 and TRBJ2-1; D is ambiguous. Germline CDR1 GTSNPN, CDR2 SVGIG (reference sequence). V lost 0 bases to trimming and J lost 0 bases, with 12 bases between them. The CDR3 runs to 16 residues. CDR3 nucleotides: TGTGCCTGGAGTGTCGTCGGGTTTGGCTCCTACAATGAGCAGTTCTTC. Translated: CAWSVVGFGSYNEQFF.

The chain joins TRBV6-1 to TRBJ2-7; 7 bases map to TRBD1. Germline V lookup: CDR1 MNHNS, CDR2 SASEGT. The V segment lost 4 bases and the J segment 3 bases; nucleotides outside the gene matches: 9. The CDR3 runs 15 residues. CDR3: CASSARQGLIYEQYF. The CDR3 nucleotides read TGTGCCAGCAGTGCACGACAGGGTTTGATCTACGAGCAGTACTTC.

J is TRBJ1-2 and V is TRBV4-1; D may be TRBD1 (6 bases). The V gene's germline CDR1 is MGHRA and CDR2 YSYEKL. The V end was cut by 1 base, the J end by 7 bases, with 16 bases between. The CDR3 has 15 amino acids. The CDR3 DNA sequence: TGCGCCAGCAGCCAAGCCCTTGGGGGGCAGGGTGGCTACACCTTC. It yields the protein CASSQALGGQGGYTF.

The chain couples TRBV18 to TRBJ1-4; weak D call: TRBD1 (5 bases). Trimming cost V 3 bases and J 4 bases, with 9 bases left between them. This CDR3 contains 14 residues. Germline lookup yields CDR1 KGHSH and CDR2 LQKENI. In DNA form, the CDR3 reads TGTGCCAGCTCACCCTCAGGGCATAATGAAAAACTGTTTTTT. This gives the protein CASSPSGHNEKLFF.

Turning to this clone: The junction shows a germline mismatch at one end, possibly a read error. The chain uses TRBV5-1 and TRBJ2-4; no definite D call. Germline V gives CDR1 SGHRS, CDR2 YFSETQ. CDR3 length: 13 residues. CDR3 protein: CASSLGSKNIQYF. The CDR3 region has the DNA TGCGCCAGCAGCTTGGGTTCCAAGAACATTCAGTACTTC. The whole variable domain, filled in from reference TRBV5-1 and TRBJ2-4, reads KAGVTQTPRYLIKTRGQQVTLSCSPISGHRSVSWYQQTPGQGLQFLFEYFSETQRNKGNFPGRFSGRQFSNSRSEMNVSTLELGDSALYLCASSLGSKNIQYFGAGTRLSVL.

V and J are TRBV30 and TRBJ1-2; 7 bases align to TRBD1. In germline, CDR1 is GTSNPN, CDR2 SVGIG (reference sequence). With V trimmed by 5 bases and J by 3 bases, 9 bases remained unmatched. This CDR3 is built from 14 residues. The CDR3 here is CAWGRGQDYYGYTF. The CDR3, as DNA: TGTGCCTGGGGGAGGGGGCAGGACTACTATGGCTACACCTTC.

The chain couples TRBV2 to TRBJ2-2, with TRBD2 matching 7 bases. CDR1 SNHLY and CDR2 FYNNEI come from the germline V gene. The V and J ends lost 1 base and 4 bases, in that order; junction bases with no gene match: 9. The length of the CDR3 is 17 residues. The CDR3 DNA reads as TGTGCCAGCAGTGAAGTTGCGATGGCTAGCGGCACCGGGGAGCTGTTTTTT. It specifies CASSEVAMASGTGELFF.

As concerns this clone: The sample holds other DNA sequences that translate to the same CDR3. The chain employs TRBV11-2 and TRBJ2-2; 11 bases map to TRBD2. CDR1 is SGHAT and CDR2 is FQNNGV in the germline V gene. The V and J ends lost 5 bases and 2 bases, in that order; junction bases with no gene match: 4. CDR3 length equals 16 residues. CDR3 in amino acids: CASSLGTSGNTGELFF. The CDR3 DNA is TGTGCCAGCAGCCTCGGGACTAGCGGAAACACCGGGGAGCTGTTTTTT.

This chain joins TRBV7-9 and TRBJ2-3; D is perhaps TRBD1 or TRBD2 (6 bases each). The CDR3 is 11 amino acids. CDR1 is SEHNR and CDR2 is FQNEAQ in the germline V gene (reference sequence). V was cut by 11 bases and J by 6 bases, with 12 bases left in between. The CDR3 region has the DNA TGTGCCGGTGGAGGGGGGGATACGCAGTATTTT. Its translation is CAGGGGDTQYF. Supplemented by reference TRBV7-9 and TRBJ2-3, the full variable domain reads DTGVSQNPRHKITKRGQNVTFRCDPISEHNRLYWYRQTLGQGPEFLTYFQNEAQLEKSRLLSDRFSAERPKGSFSTLEIQRTEQGDSAMYLCAGGGGDTQYFGPGTRLTVL.

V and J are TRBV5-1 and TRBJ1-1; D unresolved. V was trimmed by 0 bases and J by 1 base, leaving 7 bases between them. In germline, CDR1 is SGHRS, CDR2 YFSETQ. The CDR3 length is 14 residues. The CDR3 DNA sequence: TGCGCCAGCAGCTTGGGGCACGGGAACACTGAAGCTTTCTTT. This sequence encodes CASSLGHGNTEAFF.

DNA of the CDR3: TGTGCCAGCGGGATATCGGGCTATGGCTACACCTTC. Translated, it gives CASGISGYGYTF. The V and J genes are TRBV27 and TRBJ1-2; no firm D call. V was shortened by 8 bases and J by 4 bases, with 11 bases between the two germline ends. From germline, CDR1 is MNHEY and CDR2 SMNVEV (reference sequence). CDR3 length equals 12 residues.

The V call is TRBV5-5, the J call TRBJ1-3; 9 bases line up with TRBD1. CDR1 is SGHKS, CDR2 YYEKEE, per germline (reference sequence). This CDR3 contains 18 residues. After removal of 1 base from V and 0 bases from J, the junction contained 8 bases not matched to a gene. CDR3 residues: CASSLRDRVPISGNTIYF. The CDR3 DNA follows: TGTGCCAGCAGCTTGAGGGACAGGGTCCCTATCTCTGGAAACACCATATATTTT.

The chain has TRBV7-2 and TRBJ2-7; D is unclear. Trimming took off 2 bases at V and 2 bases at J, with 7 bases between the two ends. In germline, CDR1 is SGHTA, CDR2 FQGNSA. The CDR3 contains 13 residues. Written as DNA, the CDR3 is TGTGCCAGCAGCTTACAATCGGCCTACGAGCAGTACTTC. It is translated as CASSLQSAYEQYF.

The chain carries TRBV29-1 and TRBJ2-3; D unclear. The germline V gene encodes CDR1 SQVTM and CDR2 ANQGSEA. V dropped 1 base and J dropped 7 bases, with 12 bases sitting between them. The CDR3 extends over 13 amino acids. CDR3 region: CSVEGHNRNTQYF. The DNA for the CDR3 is TGCAGCGTTGAAGGCCACAACCGCAATACGCAGTATTTT.

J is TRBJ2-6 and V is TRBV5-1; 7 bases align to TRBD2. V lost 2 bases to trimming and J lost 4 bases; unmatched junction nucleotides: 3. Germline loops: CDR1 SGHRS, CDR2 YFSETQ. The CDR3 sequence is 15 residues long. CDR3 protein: CASSLGRAGANVLTF. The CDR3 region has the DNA TGCGCCAGCAGCTTAGGGAGGGCGGGGGCCAACGTCCTGACTTTC.

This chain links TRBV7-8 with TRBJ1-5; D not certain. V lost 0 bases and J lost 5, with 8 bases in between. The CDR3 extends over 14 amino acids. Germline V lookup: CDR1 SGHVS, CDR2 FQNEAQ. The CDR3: CASSLARGDQPQHF. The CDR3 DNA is TGTGCCAGCAGCTTAGCGCGGGGTGATCAGCCCCAGCATTTT.

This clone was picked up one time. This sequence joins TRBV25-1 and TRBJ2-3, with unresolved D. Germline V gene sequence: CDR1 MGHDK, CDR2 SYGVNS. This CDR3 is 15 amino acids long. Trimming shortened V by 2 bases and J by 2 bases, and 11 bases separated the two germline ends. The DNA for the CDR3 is TGTGCCAGCAGTGAACCAGGACGGTACACAGATACGCAGTATTTT. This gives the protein CASSEPGRYTDTQYF.

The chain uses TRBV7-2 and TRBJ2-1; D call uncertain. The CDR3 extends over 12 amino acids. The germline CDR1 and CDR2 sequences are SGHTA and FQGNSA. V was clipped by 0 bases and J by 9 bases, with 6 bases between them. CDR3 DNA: TGTGCCAGCAGCTTAGCGGGATTTGAGCAGTTCTTC. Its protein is CASSLAGFEQFF. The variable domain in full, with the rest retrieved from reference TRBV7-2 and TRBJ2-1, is GAGVSQSPSNKVTEKGKDVELRCDPISGHTALYWYRQSLGQGLEFLIYFQGNSAPDKSGLPSDRFSAERTGGSVSTLTIQRTQQEDSAVYLCASSLAGFEQFFGPGTRLTVL.

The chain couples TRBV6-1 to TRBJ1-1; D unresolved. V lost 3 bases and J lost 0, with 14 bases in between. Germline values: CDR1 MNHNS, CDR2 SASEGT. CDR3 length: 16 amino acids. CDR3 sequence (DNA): TGTGCCAGCAGTGATTTGGCTGAGGTCATGAACACTGAAGCTTTCTTT. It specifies CASSDLAEVMNTEAFF.

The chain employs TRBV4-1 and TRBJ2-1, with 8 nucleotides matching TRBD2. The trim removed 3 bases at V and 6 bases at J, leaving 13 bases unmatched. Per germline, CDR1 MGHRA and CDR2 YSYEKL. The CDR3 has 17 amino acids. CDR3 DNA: TGCGCCAGCAGCCAGACTATAGCGGGGATTGGGGTCAATGAGCAGTTCTTC. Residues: CASSQTIAGIGVNEQFF.

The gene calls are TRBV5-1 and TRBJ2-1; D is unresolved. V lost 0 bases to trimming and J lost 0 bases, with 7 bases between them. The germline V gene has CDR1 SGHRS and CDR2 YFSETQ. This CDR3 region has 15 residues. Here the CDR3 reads CASSLATSSYNEQFF. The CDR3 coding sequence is TGCGCCAGCAGCTTGGCTACCAGCTCCTACAATGAGCAGTTCTTC.

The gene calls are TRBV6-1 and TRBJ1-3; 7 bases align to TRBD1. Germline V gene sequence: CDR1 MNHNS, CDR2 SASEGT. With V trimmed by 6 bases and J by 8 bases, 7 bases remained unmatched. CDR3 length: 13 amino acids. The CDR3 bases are TGTGCCAGCAGCTGGGCAGGGGGTGACACCATATATTTT. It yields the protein CASSWAGGDTIYF.